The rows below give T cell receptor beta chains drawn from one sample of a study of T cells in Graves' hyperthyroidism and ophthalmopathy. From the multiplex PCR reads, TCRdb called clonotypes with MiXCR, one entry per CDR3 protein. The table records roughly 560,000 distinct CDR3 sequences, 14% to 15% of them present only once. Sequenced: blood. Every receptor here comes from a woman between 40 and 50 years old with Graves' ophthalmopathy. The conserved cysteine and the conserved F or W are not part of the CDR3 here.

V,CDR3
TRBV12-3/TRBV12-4,ASGDKYTDTQY
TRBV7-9,ASNGGSGSYEQY
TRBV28,ASSLSATKSGYT
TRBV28,ASSLSAPPSQH
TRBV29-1,SVGLGGGNQPQH
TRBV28,ASSRRQITNIQY
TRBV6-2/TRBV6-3,ASTWRRGGETQY
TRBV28,ASTSPTGLSYEQY
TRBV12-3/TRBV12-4,ASSYPYRGEPQH
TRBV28,ASTTTGFGYEQY
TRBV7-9,ASSLPRGGADGYT
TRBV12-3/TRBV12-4,ASSSTTEAF
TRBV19,ASSRAGTGAYEQY
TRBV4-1,ASSQDEGQGNLEQY
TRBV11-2,ASSLGIGGYT
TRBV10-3,AISESAPREDTEAF
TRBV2,ASSENRGLNQPQH
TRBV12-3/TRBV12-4,ASSLVAREDEQY
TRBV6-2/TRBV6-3,ASSYSNRAQSTNYGYT
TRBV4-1,ASSQVRPGTPLSVT
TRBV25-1,VSSDKGQGNYGYT
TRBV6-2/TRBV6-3,ASSHGQGYT
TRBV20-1,SARDQEGYTEAF
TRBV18,ASSPGQSLGNEQF
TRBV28,ASSFERANTGELF
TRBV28,ASSFGTMTYEQY